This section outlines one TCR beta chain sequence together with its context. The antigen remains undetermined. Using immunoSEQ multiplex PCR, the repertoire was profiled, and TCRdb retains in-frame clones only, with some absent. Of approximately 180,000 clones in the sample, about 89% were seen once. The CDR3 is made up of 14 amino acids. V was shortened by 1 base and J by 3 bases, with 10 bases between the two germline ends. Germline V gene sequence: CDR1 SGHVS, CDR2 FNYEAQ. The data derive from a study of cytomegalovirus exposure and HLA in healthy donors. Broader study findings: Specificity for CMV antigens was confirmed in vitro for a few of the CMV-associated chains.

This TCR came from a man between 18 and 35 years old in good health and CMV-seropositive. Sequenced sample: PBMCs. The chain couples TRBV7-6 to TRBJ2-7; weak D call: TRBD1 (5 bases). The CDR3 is CASSLVGVGYEQYF. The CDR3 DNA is TGTGCCAGCAGCTTAGTAGGGGTGGGCTACGAGCAGTACTTC. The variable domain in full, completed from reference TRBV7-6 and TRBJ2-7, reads GAGVSQSPRYKVTKRGQDVALRCDPISGHVSLYWYRQALGQGPEFLTYFNYEAQQDKSGLPNDRFSAERPEGSISTLTIQRTEQRDSAMYRCASSLVGVGYEQYFGPGTRLTVT.